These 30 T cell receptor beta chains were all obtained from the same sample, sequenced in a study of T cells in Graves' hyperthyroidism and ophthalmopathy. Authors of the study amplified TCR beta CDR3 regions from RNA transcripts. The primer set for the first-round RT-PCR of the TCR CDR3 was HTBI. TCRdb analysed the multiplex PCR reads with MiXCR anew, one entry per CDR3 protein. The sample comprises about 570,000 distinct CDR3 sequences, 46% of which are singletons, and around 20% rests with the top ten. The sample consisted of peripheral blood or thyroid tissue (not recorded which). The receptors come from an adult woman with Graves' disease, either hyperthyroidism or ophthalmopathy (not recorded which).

Here the CDR3 reads CASSHGLAGKTQYF. The CDR3 DNA follows: TGTGCCAGCAGCCATGGACTAGCGGGAAAGACCCAGTACTTC. This chain links TRBV14 with TRBJ2-5; 12 bases align to TRBD2. Germline lookup yields CDR1 SGHDN and CDR2 FVKESK. V lost 3 bases and J lost 6; bases outside the gene matches: 2. CDR3 length: 14 residues.

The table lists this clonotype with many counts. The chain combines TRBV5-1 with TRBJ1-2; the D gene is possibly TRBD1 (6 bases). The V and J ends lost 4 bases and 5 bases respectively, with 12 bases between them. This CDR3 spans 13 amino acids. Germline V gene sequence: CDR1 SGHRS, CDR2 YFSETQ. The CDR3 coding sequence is TGCGCCAGCAGCCTCGGACAGTGGTATGGCTACACCTTC. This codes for CASSLGQWYGYTF. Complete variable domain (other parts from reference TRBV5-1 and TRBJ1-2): KAGVTQTPRYLIKTRGQQVTLSCSPISGHRSVSWYQQTPGQGLQFLFEYFSETQRNKGNFPGRFSGRQFSNSRSEMNVSTLELGDSALYLCASSLGQWYGYTFGSGTRLTVV.

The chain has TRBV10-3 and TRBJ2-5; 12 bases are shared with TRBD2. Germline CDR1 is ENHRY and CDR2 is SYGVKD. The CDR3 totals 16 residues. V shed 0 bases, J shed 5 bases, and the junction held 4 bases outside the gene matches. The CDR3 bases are TGTGCCATCAGTGAGTCAGGACTAGCGGGACGCGAGACCCAGTACTTC. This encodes CAISESGLAGRETQYF.

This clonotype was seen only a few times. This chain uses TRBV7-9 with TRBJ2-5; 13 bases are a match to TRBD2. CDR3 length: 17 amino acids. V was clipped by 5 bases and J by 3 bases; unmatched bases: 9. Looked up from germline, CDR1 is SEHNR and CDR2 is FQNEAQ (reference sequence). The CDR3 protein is CASSPGLAGMFEETQYF. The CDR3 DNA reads TGTGCCAGCAGCCCGGGACTAGCGGGAATGTTTGAAGAGACCCAGTACTTC.

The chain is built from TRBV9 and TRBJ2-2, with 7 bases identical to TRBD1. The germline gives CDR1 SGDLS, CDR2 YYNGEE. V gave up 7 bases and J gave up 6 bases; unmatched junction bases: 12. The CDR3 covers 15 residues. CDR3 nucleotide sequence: TGTGCCAGCCAAGGGGGCCGCGAGTCGTCCGGGGAGCTGTTTTTT. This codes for CASQGGRESSGELFF.

CDR3 bases: TGTGCCAGTAATTTGTCCCGGGACAGGGCCCAGCCCCAGCATTTT. Protein product: CASNLSRDRAQPQHF. The V gene is TRBV19, the J gene TRBJ1-5, with TRBD1 matching 9 bases. V lost 7 bases, J lost 7 bases, and 11 bases stayed unmatched. The CDR3 has 15 amino acids. CDR1 is LNHDA, CDR2 SQIVND, per germline (reference sequence).

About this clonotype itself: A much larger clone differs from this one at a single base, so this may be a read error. The CDR3 DNA follows: TGTGCCAGCAGCTGGGGACAGGGCGTCTCCTACGAGCAGTACTTC. Amino acids: CASSWGQGVSYEQYF. The rearrangement uses TRBV7-9 and TRBJ2-7; the match to TRBD1 covers 9 bases. V trimming: 4 bases; J trimming: 0 bases; junction bases outside the gene matches: 4. The CDR3 covers 15 residues. Per the germline V gene, CDR1 is SEHNR and CDR2 is FQNEAQ (reference sequence). Full variable domain (outside the CDR3, taken from reference TRBV7-9 and TRBJ2-7): DTGVSQNPRHKITKRGQNVTFRCDPISEHNRLYWYRQTLGQGPEFLTYFQNEAQLEKSRLLSDRFSAERPKGSFSTLEIQRTEQGDSAMYLCASSWGQGVSYEQYFGPGTRLTVT.

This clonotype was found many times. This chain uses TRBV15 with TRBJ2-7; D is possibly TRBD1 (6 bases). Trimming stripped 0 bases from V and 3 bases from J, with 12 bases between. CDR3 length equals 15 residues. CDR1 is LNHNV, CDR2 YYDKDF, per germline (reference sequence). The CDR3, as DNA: TGTGCCACCAGCAGAGATCCGGGACAAGGCTACGAGCAGTACTTC. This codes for CATSRDPGQGYEQYF.

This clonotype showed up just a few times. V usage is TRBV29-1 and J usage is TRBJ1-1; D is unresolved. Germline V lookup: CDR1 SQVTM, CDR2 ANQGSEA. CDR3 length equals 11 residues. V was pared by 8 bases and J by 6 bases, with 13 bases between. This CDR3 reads CSSDLDAEAFF. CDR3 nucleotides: TGCAGCTCGGATCTAGATGCTGAAGCTTTCTTT.

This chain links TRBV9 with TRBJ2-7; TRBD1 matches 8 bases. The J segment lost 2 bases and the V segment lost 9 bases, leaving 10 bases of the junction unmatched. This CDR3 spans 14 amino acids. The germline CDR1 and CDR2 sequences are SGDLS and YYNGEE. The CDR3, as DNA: TGTGCCATCAGTAAGACACAGGGGGCCTACGAGCAGTACTTC. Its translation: CAISKTQGAYEQYF.

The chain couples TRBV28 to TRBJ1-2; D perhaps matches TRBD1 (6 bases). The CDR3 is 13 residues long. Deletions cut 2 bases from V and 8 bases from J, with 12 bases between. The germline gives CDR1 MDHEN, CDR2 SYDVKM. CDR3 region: CASSLRGAQGYTF. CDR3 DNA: TGTGCCAGCAGTTTACGGGGGGCGCAGGGCTACACCTTC.

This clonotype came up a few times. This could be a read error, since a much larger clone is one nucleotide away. The CDR3 sequence is CAGSLRASGSFIF. CDR3 sequence (DNA): TGTGCCGGCAGCTTAAGGGCTAGCGGGAGCTTCATCTTC. The chain combines TRBV7-9 with TRBJ2-7; TRBD2 aligns across 10 bases. The CDR3 covers 13 residues. Germline V gene data show CDR1 as SEHNR and CDR2 as FQNEAQ (reference sequence).

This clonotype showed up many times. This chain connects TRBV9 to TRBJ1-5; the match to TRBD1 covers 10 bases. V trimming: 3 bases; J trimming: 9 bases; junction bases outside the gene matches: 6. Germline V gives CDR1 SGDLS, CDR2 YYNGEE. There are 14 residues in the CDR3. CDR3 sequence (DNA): TGTGCCAGCAGCGAGGGACAGGGGATGGGGCCCCAGCATTTT. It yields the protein CASSEGQGMGPQHF.

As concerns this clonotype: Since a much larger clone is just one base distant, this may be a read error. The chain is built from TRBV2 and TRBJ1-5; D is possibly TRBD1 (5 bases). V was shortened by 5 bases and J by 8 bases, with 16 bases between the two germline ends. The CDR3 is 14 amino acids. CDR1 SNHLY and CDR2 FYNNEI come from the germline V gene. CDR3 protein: CASSLGRGLEPQHF. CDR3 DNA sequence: TGTGCCAGCAGTCTCGGACGGGGACTGGAGCCCCAGCATTTT.

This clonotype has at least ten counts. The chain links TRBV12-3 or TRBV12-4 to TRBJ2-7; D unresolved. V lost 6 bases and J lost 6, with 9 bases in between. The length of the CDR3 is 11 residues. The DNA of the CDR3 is TGTGCCAGCAGCTTACGGGTCGAGCAGTACTTC. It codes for CASSLRVEQYF.

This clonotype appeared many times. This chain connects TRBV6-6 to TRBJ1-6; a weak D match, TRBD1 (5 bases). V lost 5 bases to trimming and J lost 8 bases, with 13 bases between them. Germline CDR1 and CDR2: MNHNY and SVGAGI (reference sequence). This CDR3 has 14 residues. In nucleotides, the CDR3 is TGTGCCAGCAGTCTGACTCCGGGGGATTCACCCCTCCACTTT. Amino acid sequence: CASSLTPGDSPLHF.

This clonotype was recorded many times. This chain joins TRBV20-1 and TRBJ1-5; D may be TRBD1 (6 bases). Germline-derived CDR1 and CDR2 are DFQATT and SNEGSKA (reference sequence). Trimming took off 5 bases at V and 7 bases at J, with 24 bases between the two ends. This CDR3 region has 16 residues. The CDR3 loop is CSALPTDRYSWQPQHF. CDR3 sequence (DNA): TGCAGTGCTCTCCCGACAGACAGGTACTCATGGCAGCCCCAGCATTTT.

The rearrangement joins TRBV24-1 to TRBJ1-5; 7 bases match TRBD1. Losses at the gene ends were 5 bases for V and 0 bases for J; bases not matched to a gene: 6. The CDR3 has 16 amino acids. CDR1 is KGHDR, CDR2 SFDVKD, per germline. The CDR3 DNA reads TGTGCCACCAGTGCTGAAGGACAGGATAGCAATCAGCCCCAGCATTTT. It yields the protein CATSAEGQDSNQPQHF.

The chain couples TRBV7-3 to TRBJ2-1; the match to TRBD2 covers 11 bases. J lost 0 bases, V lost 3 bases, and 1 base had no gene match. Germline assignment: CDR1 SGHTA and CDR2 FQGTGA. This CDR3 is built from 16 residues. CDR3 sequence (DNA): TGTGCCAGCAGCTTGACTAGCGGGAACTCCTACAATGAGCAGTTCTTC. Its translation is CASSLTSGNSYNEQFF.

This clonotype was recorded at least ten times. The CDR3 DNA reads TGTGCCAGCAGCTTATCCCCGGGATCTAACTATGGCTACACCTTC. Translation gives CASSLSPGSNYGYTF. This rearrangement joins TRBV7-9 to TRBJ1-2; D gene unclear. The length of the CDR3 is 15 residues. Looked up from germline, CDR1 is SEHNR and CDR2 is FQNEAQ (reference sequence). V was trimmed by 2 bases and J by 0 bases, leaving 10 bases between them.

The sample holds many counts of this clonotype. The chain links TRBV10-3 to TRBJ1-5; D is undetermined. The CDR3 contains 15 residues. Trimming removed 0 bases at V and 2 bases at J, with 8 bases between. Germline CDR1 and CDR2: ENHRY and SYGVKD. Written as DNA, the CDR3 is TGTGCCATCAGTGAGTCGAGCGGAGGCAATCAGCCCCAGCATTTT. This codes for CAISESSGGNQPQHF.

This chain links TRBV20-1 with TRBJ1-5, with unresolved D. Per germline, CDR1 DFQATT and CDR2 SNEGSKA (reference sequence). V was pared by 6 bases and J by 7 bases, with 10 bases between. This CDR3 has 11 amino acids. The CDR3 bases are TGCAGTGCCACTTCCGGCCAGCCCCAGCATTTT. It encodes CSATSGQPQHF.

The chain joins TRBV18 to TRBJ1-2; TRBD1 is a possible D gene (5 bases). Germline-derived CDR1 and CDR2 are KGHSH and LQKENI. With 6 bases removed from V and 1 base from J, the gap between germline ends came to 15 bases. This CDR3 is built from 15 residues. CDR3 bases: TGTGCCAGCTCCGAAACGGCAGGGATTAACTATGGCTACACCTTC. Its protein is CASSETAGINYGYTF.

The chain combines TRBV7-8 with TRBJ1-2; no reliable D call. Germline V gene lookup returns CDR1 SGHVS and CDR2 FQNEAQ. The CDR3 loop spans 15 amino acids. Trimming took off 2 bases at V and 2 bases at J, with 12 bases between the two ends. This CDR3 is CASSLFWQANYGYTF. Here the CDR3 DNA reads TGTGCCAGCAGCTTATTTTGGCAGGCGAACTATGGCTACACCTTC.

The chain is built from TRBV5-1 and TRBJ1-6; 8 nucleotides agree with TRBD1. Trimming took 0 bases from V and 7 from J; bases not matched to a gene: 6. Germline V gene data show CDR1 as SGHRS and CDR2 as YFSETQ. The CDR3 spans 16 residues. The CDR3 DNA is TGCGCCAGCAGCTTGGTTGGCAGGGGGCGGAATTCACCCCTCCACTTT. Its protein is CASSLVGRGRNSPLHF.

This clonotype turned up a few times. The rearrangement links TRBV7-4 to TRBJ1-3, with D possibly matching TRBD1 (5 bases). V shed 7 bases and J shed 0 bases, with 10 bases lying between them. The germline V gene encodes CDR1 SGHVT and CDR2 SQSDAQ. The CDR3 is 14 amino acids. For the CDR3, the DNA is TGTGCCAGCAACCTAGACAGCTCTGGAAACACCATATATTTT. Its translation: CASNLDSSGNTIYF. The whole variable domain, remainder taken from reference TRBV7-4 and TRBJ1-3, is GAGVSQSPRYKVAKRGRDVALRCDSISGHVTLYWYRQTLGQGSEVLTYSQSDAQRDKSGRPSGRFSAERPERSVSTLKIQRTEQGDSAVYLCASNLDSSGNTIYFGEGSWLTVV.

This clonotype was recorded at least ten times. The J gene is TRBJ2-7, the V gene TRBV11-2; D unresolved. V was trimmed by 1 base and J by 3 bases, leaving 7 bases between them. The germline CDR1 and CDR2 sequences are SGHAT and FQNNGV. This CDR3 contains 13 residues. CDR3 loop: CASSLGQIYEQYF. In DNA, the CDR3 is TGTGCCAGCAGCTTAGGGCAGATCTACGAGCAGTACTTC.

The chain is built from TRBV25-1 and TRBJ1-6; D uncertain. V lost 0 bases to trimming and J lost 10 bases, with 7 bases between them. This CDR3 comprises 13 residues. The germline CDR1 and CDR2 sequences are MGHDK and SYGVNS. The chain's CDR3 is CASSEYFGSPLHF. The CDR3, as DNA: TGTGCCAGCAGTGAATATTTCGGATCACCCCTCCACTTT. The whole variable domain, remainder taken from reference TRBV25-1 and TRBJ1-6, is EADIYQTPRYLVIGTGKKITLECSQTMGHDKMYWYQQDPGMELHLIHYSYGVNSTEKGDLSSESTVSRIRTEHFPLTLESARPSHTSQYLCASSEYFGSPLHFGNGTRLTVT.

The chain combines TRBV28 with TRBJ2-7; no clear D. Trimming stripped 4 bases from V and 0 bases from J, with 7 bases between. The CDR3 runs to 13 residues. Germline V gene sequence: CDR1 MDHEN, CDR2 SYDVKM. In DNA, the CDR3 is TGTGCCAGCAGTTCTTTTTCCTCCTACGAGCAGTACTTC. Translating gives CASSSFSSYEQYF.

DNA of the CDR3: TGTGCCACCGGGGACAGAGTCTACGAGCAGTACTTC. This gives the protein CATGDRVYEQYF. The rearrangement uses TRBV28 and TRBJ2-7; TRBD1 aligns across 7 bases. V was clipped by 10 bases and J by 3 bases; unmatched bases: 6. The length of the CDR3 is 12 residues. From germline, CDR1 is MDHEN and CDR2 SYDVKM.